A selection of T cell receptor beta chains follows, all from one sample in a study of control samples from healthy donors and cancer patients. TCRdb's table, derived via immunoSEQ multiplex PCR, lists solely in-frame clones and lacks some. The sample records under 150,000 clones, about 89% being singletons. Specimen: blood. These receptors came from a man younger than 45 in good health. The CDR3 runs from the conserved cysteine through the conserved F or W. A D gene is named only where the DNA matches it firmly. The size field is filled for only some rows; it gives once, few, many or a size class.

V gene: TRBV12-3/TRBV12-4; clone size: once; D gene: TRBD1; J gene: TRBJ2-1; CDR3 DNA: TGTGCCAGCAGGGGGACAGGGGTGTATGAGCAGTTCTTC; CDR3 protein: CASRGTGVYEQFF
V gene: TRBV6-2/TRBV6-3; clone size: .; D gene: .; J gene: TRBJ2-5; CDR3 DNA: TGTGCCAGCAGCGGGACTGAAGAGACCCAGTACTTC; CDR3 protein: CASSGTEETQYF
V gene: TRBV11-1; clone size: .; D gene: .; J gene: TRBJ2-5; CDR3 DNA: TGTGCCAGCAGCTCGGGGGAAGAGACCCAGTACTTC; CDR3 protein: CASSSGEETQYF
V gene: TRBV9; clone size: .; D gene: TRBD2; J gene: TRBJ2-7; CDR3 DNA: TGTGCCAGCAGCCCCGGGGGGACGGGTTTCTCCTACGAGCAGTACTTC; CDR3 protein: CASSPGGTGFSYEQYF
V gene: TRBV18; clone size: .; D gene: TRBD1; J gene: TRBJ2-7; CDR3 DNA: TGTGCCAGCTCACCTACCCCTACAGGGGTCGAGCAGTACTTC; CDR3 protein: CASSPTPTGVEQYF
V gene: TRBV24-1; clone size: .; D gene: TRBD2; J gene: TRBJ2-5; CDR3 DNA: TGTGCCACCAGTGATCCGCCCGGGGGGGCGGAGACCCAGTACTTC; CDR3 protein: CATSDPPGGAETQYF
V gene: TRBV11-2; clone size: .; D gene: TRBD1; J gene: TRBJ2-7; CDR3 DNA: TGTGCCAGCAGCCAGACAGGGTACTACGAGCAGTACTTC; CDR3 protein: CASSQTGYYEQYF
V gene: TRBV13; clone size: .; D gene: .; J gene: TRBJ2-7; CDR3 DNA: TGTGCCAGCAGGGGCCCCGTCGGCGAGCAGTACTTC; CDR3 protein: CASRGPVGEQYF
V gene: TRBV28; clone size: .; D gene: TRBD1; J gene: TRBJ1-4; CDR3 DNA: TGTGCCAGCACCGAGGGGACAGGTACTAATGAAAAACTGTTTTTT; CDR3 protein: CASTEGTGTNEKLFF
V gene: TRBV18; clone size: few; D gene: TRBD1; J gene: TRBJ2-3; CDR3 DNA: TGTGCCAGCTCACCACGGCGGGCAGGGGGCGTAGATACGCAGTATTTT; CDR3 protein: CASSPRRAGGVDTQYF
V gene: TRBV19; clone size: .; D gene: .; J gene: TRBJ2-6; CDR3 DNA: TGTGCCAGTAGTATAACATTCGCTCCCATCACTGGGGCCAACGTCCTGACTTTC; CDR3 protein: CASSITFAPITGANVLTF
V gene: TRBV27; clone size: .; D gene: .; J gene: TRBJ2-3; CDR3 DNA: TGTGCCAGCAGCCGAGGGCGGGATACGCAGTATTTT; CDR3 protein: CASSRGRDTQYF
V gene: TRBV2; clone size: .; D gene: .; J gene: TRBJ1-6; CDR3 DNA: TGTGCCAGCAGTCCCGAGGTTCCCTCCTATAATTCACCCCTCCACTTT; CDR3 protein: CASSPEVPSYNSPLHF
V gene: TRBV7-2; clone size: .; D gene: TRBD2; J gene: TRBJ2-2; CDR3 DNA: TGTGCCAGCAGCTTAGGTCTAGCGGCGAACACCGGGGAGCTGTTTTTT; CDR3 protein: CASSLGLAANTGELFF
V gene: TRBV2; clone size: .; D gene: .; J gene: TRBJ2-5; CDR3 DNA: TGTGCCAGCAGCGATTCGGAGTGGACGGAGACCCAGTACTTC; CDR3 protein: CASSDSEWTETQYF
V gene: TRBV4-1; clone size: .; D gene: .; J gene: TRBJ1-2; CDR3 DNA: TGCGCCAGCAGCCGAAGGCAGAGCTATGGCTACACCTTC; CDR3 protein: CASSRRQSYGYTF
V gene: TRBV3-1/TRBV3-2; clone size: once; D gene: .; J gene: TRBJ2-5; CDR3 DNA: TGTGCCAGCAGCCAAGAGACCCAGTACTTC; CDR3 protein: CASSQETQYF
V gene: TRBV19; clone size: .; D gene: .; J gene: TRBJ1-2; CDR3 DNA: TGTGCCAGTAGTCTCCGTCCTACTAACTATGGCTACACCTTC; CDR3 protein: CASSLRPTNYGYTF
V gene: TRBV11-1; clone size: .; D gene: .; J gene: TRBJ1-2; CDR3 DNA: TGTGCCAGCAGCTTAGGCGCAGCTAACTATGGCTACACCTTC; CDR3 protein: CASSLGAANYGYTF
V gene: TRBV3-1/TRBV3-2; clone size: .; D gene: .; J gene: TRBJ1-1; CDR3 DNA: TGTGCCAGCAGCCAAGTTTCACGGAACACTGAAGCTTTCTTT; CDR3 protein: CASSQVSRNTEAFF